The 19 T cell receptor beta chains below come from one sample, sequenced in a study of blood T cell repertoires in COVID-19. Here immunoSEQ multiplex PCR was the method, and the copy in TCRdb shows in-frame clones only, minus some. The sample gives under 100,000 clones, about 80% of which show up once; roughly 2.1% is in the top ten. The sample taken for sequencing was peripheral blood. The receptors originated from a woman aged 65 to 85 with acute or convalescent COVID-19.

The gene calls are TRBV2 and TRBJ2-1; the match to TRBD1 covers 8 bases. The germline V gene encodes CDR1 SNHLY and CDR2 FYNNEI. V lost 5 bases to trimming and J lost 8 bases; unmatched junction nucleotides: 8. The CDR3 extends over 14 amino acids. The DNA of the CDR3 is TGTGCCAGCAGTAGGACAGGGACGTTTTATGAGCAGTTCTTC. Translating it yields CASSRTGTFYEQFF.

V usage is TRBV28 and J usage is TRBJ1-1; D unclear. The germline CDR1 and CDR2 sequences are MDHEN and SYDVKM. CDR3 size: 15 residues. V was shortened by 2 bases and J by 1 base, with 11 bases between the two germline ends. The CDR3 DNA reads as TGTGCCAGCAGTTTAGGATTCTCGGGGAACACTGAAGCTTTCTTT. It codes for CASSLGFSGNTEAFF.

The chain joins TRBV28 to TRBJ1-2; TRBD1 aligns across 8 bases. The V gene end was trimmed by 3 bases and the J gene end by 13 bases; junction bases not matched to a gene: 7. This CDR3 has 12 residues. The germline V gene has CDR1 MDHEN and CDR2 SYDVKM. CDR3 sequence: CASSFQGADSTF. CDR3 coding DNA: TGTGCCAGCAGTTTTCAGGGGGCGGACTCCACCTTC.

The chain joins TRBV12-3 or TRBV12-4 to TRBJ1-1, with D perhaps matching TRBD1 (5 bases). The V and J ends lost 1 base and 4 bases respectively, with 7 bases between them. The CDR3 consists of 13 residues. CDR3 bases: TGTGCCAGCAGTTTAGGCGGGGGCACTGAAGCTTTCTTT. This encodes CASSLGGGTEAFF.

This clone was recorded once. The rearrangement joins TRBV5-1 to TRBJ2-1, with no clear D. Germline CDR1 SGHRS, CDR2 YFSETQ. The CDR3 loop spans 13 amino acids. Trimming removed 4 bases at V and 6 bases at J, with 11 bases between. The CDR3: CASSRERGNEQFF. The CDR3 region has the DNA TGCGCCAGCAGCAGAGAAAGAGGCAATGAGCAGTTCTTC.

The CDR3 DNA follows: TGTGCCGGTTACACCGGGACAGGGAAACATAACTATGGCTACACCTTC. Translating gives CAGYTGTGKHNYGYTF. V gene TRBV19 combines with J gene TRBJ1-2; 9 nucleotides match TRBD1. Germline V gene sequence: CDR1 LNHDA, CDR2 SQIVND (reference sequence). J was trimmed by 1 base and V by 11 bases; bases with no gene match: 14. The CDR3 is 16 residues long.

The chain combines TRBV19 with TRBJ1-4; possibly TRBD1 for D (6 bases). From germline, CDR1 is LNHDA and CDR2 SQIVND (reference sequence). The CDR3 runs 14 residues. V dropped 4 bases and J dropped 5 bases, with 11 bases sitting between them. CDR3: CASSTNRDNEKLFF. Written as DNA, the CDR3 is TGTGCCAGTAGTACGAACAGGGACAATGAAAAACTGTTTTTT.

V and J are TRBV5-5 and TRBJ2-5; TRBD2 aligns across 10 bases. In germline, CDR1 is SGHKS, CDR2 YYEKEE (reference sequence). The CDR3 extends over 15 amino acids. J lost 9 bases, V lost 4 bases, and 12 bases had no gene match. DNA for the CDR3: TGTGCCAGCAGCCTGCGCGAGCAAGCGGGGGGGGCCCAGTACTTC. The encoded protein is CASSLREQAGGAQYF.

V gene TRBV5-1 combines with J gene TRBJ1-2, with D possibly TRBD1 on 5 matching bases. Germline V lookup: CDR1 SGHRS, CDR2 YFSETQ. V was clipped by 5 bases and J by 8 bases, with 13 bases between them. CDR3 length: 12 amino acids. The CDR3 DNA is TGCGCCAGCAGACGGGACTCTACCGGCTACACCTTC. Amino acid sequence: CASRRDSTGYTF.

The rearrangement links TRBV6-4 to TRBJ1-1; D might be TRBD1 (5 bases). The CDR3 has 13 amino acids. Germline lookup yields CDR1 MRHNA and CDR2 SNTAGT. The germline V and J ends were trimmed by 6 bases and 4 bases, with 12 bases remaining between them. The chain's CDR3 is CASRPQAGTEAFF. The CDR3 region has the DNA TGTGCCAGCAGGCCACAGGCAGGCACTGAAGCTTTCTTT.

V gene TRBV7-3 combines with J gene TRBJ2-2, with TRBD1 identical over 8 bases. The CDR3 has 15 residues. The V segment lost 4 bases and the J segment 8 bases; nucleotides outside the gene matches: 9. The germline gives CDR1 SGHTA, CDR2 FQGTGA. The CDR3 protein is CASSSGQGPQGELFF. The DNA for the CDR3 is TGTGCCAGCAGCTCAGGACAGGGTCCCCAAGGGGAGCTGTTTTTT.

DNA of the CDR3: TGTGCCAGCAGCCCCGCAGAGGGTAACTACGAGCAGTACTTC. Protein sequence: CASSPAEGNYEQYF. The chain joins TRBV11-2 to TRBJ2-7, with D possibly matching TRBD2 (5 bases). The CDR3 loop spans 14 amino acids. V dropped 5 bases and J dropped 3 bases, with 14 bases sitting between them. Looked up from germline, CDR1 is SGHAT and CDR2 is FQNNGV. Together with reference TRBV11-2 and TRBJ2-7, the CDR3 gives the full variable domain: EAGVAQSPRYKIIEKRQSVAFWCNPISGHATLYWYQQILGQGPKLLIQFQNNGVVDDSQLPKDRFSAERLKGVDSTLKIQPAKLEDSAVYLCASSPAEGNYEQYFGPGTRLTVT.

In this sample, this clone turned up a few times. The chain employs TRBV5-4 and TRBJ2-3; D unclear. V was shortened by 9 bases and J by 1 base, with 12 bases between the two germline ends. The CDR3 contains 13 residues. Germline loops: CDR1 SGHNT, CDR2 YYREEE (reference sequence). CDR3 in DNA: TGTGCCATCCAACAATCTGGCACAGATACGCAGTATTTT. Translating it yields CAIQQSGTDTQYF. The entire variable domain, with the rest obtained from reference TRBV5-4 and TRBJ2-3, is as follows: ETGVTQSPTHLIKTRGQQVTLRCSSQSGHNTVSWYQQALGQGPQFIFQYYREEENGRGNFPPRFSGLQFPNYSSELNVNALELDDSALYLCAIQQSGTDTQYFGPGTRLTVL.

The V call is TRBV5-4, the J call TRBJ2-1; D uncertain. This CDR3 is built from 14 residues. Trimming pared 1 base from V and 5 bases from J, leaving 10 bases between. CDR1 is SGHNT and CDR2 is YYREEE in the germline V gene (reference sequence). The CDR3 sequence: CASSLRQANNEQFF. CDR3 in DNA: TGTGCCAGCAGCTTGAGGCAGGCTAACAATGAGCAGTTCTTC.

This clone appeared a single time. V is TRBV24-1 and J is TRBJ1-6; possibly TRBD1 for D (5 bases). Germline CDR1 is KGHDR and CDR2 is SFDVKD. The V end lost 2 bases, the J end lost 6 bases, and 13 bases lay between the germline ends. The CDR3 runs to 16 residues. For the CDR3, the DNA is TGTGCCACCAGTGATTCCGGGACTGCGATTAATTCACCCCTCCACTTT. This encodes CATSDSGTAINSPLHF.

This clone came up once. The genes are TRBV5-1 and TRBJ2-2; TRBD2 agrees at 8 bases. The CDR3 consists of 15 residues. The germline V gene has CDR1 SGHRS and CDR2 YFSETQ. V lost 4 bases, J lost 5 bases, and 7 bases stayed unmatched. The CDR3 nucleotides read TGCGCCAGCAGCCCGGGGGGGTTATCGACCGGGGAGCTGTTTTTT. Its translation: CASSPGGLSTGELFF.

The chain recombines TRBV7-3 with TRBJ1-1; D is possibly TRBD1 (6 bases). V gave up 5 bases and J gave up 4 bases, with 14 bases separating them. This CDR3 spans 14 amino acids. Per germline, CDR1 SGHTA and CDR2 FQGTGA. CDR3 region: CASSPGEGSTEAFF. The CDR3 coding sequence is TGTGCCAGCAGCCCAGGGGAGGGGAGCACTGAAGCTTTCTTT.

This chain joins TRBV19 and TRBJ1-3, with D possibly matching TRBD1 (6 bases). The germline CDR1 and CDR2 sequences are LNHDA and SQIVND (reference sequence). The V gene lost 5 bases and the J gene lost 2 bases, with 16 bases spanning the gap. CDR3 length equals 16 residues. The CDR3, as DNA: TGTGCCAGTAGTCGCCAATCAACAGGGACTGGAAACACCATATATTTT. Its translation is CASSRQSTGTGNTIYF.

V gene TRBV19 combines with J gene TRBJ2-7, with D maybe TRBD2 (5 bases). V gave up 4 bases and J gave up 2 bases, with 9 bases separating them. This CDR3 spans 13 amino acids. Germline V CDR1 and CDR2: LNHDA, SQIVND (reference sequence). The CDR3 loop is CASSSGLTYEQYF. CDR3 in DNA: TGTGCCAGTAGTAGCGGGCTAACCTACGAGCAGTACTTC.